The text below deals with one TCR beta chain. As yet, its antigen is unknown. The CDR3 runs to 14 residues. V lost 6 bases to trimming and J lost 5 bases, with 13 bases between them. Germline loops: CDR1 MDHEN, CDR2 SYDVKM. The sample belongs to a study of CD4 T cells in relation to SARS-CoV-2 and coronaviruses. Study-level background: Shared crossreactive spike epitopes were mapped to their HLA restriction.

The protocol was immunoSEQ multiplex PCR, while the TCRdb copy is restricted to in-frame clones and leaves out a portion. This sample has 30,000 to 45,000 clones; 70% to 80% occur once, and the top ten carry 2.8%. Points from the study as a whole: Memory recall responses, not primary responses primed in culture, are what the assay detects.

The receptor was isolated from an adult with COVID-19. Sequenced sample: memory CD4+ T cells from PBMCs, cultured in vitro. This chain links TRBV28 with TRBJ2-2, with unresolved D. CDR3 sequence: CASRGRAGTGELFF. CDR3 sequence (DNA): TGTGCCAGCAGGGGCCGGGCAGGAACCGGGGAGCTGTTTTTT. The entire variable domain, with the rest obtained from reference TRBV28 and TRBJ2-2, is as follows: DVKVTQSSRYLVKRTGEKVFLECVQDMDHENMFWYRQDPGLGLRLIYFSYDVKMKEKGDIPEGYSVSREKKERFSLILESASTNQTSMYLCASRGRAGTGELFFGEGSRLTVL.